Following are 3 T cell receptor beta chains from one sample sequenced in a study of T cell responses to AZD1222 COVID-19 vaccine. Sequencing was performed with immunoSEQ multiplex PCR; in TCRdb, only in-frame clones are kept and a portion is missing. Altogether about 120,000 clones are present, roughly 87% being singletons, with the ten largest covering about 4.4%. Material: peripheral blood, obtained on day 0 of MenACWY control vaccination. All receptors come from an adult in good health.

The DNA for the CDR3 is TGCGCCAGCCGCCAGGCTCCGGCATCCTACGAGCAGTACTTC. Translating it yields CASRQAPASYEQYF. The V and J genes are TRBV5-1 and TRBJ2-7; no firm D call. The germline CDR1 and CDR2 sequences are SGHRS and YFSETQ. Trimming removed 7 bases from V and 1 base from J, with 15 bases in between. CDR3 length equals 14 residues.

This clone was recorded once. This sequence joins TRBV3-1 (or the pseudogene TRBV3-2) and TRBJ1-1; TRBD1 matches 10 bases. Germline CDR1 and CDR2: LGHDT and YNNKEL (reference sequence). V trimming: 3 bases; J trimming: 1 base; junction bases outside the gene matches: 8. The CDR3 is made up of 17 amino acids. The CDR3 region is CASSHGDRGRKNTEAFF. As DNA, the CDR3 is TGTGCCAGCAGCCACGGGGACAGGGGAAGAAAGAACACTGAAGCTTTCTTT.

The rearrangement joins TRBV3-1 (or the pseudogene TRBV3-2) to TRBJ1-5; D is unresolved. The CDR3 contains 14 residues. Germline values: CDR1 LGHDT, CDR2 YNNKEL (reference sequence). V lost 2 bases to trimming and J lost 3 bases, with 8 bases between them. The CDR3 DNA reads TGTGCCAGCAGCCAACAGCTTACCAATCAGCCCCAGCATTTT. Translation gives CASSQQLTNQPQHF.